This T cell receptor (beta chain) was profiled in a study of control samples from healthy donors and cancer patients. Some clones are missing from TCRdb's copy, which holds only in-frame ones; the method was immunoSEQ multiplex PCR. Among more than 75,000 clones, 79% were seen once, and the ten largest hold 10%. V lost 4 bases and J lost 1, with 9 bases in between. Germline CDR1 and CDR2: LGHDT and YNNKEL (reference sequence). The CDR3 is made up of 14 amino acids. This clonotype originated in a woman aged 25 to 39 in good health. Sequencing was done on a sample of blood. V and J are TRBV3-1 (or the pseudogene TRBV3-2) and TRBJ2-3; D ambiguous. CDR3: CASSPGRRTDTQYF. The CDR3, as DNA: TGTGCCAGCAGCCCGGGCCGCCGCACAGATACGCAGTATTTT.